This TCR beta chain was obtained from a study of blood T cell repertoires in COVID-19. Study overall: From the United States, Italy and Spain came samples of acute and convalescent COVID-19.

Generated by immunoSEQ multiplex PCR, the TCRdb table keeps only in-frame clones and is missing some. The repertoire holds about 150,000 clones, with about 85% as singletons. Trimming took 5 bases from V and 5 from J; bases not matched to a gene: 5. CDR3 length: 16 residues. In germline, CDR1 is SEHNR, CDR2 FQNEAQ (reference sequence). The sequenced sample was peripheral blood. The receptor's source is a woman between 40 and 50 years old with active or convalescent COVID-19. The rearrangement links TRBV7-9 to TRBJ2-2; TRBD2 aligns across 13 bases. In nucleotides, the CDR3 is TGTGCCAGCAGCGAACTAGCGGGAGGGCCAACCGGGGAGCTGTTTTTT. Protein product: CASSELAGGPTGELFF.